One and the same sample provided the 8 T cell receptor beta chains below, sequenced in a study of OX40 agonist ivuxolimab in advanced cancers. Here immunoSEQ multiplex PCR was the method, and the copy in TCRdb shows in-frame clones only, minus some. Counted here are some 19,000 clones, about 80% occurring once; the ten biggest clones make up about 4.1%. The material was CD4+ or CD8+ T cells sorted from blood, obtained in a trial of the OX40 agonist ivuxolimab. These receptors were obtained from an adult with an advanced solid tumor such as melanoma, head and neck, liver or kidney cancer.

The chain has TRBV28 and TRBJ2-2; the D gene is possibly TRBD2 (6 bases). The germline V gene encodes CDR1 MDHEN and CDR2 SYDVKM. Trimming cost V 5 bases and J 7 bases, with 17 bases left between them. The CDR3 runs to 15 residues. The CDR3 DNA sequence: TGTGCCAGCAGTCTTGGAGGGGCAGGTGGCGGGGAGCTGTTTTTT. It specifies CASSLGGAGGGELFF.

This clone was observed a single time. The chain joins TRBV18 to TRBJ1-3, with D tentatively TRBD1 (6 bases). The CDR3 covers 15 residues. Germline CDR1 is KGHSH and CDR2 is LQKENI. V shed 3 bases and J shed 1 base, with 10 bases lying between them. The CDR3, as DNA: TGTGCCAGCTCACCCTCGACAGGATCTGGAAACACCATATATTTT. Its translation: CASSPSTGSGNTIYF.

The V call is TRBV4-1, the J call TRBJ2-3; 7 bases align to TRBD2. Germline loops: CDR1 MGHRA, CDR2 YSYEKL. Unmatched junction bases numbered 16, after V lost 5 bases and J lost 2 bases. CDR3 length equals 18 residues. In DNA, the CDR3 is TGCGCCAGCAGCTTATCGACGAGTTCGACTAGCTACACAGATACGCAGTATTTT. Translating gives CASSLSTSSTSYTDTQYF.

This chain joins TRBV4-1 and TRBJ2-3; no clear D gene. The CDR3 loop spans 13 amino acids. Germline V gives CDR1 MGHRA, CDR2 YSYEKL. With 6 bases removed from V and 4 bases from J, the gap between germline ends came to 11 bases. CDR3 nucleotides: TGCGCCAGCAGTCATGGATTCTCAGATACGCAGTATTTT. Protein product: CASSHGFSDTQYF.

This chain links TRBV5-1 with TRBJ2-5, with D unresolved. The CDR3 length is 11 residues. Germline V CDR1 and CDR2: SGHRS, YFSETQ. V was shortened by 0 bases and J by 3 bases, with 0 bases between the two germline ends. The CDR3: CASSLEETQYF. CDR3 nucleotide sequence: TGCGCCAGCAGCTTGGAAGAGACCCAGTACTTC.

This clone was counted once. The chain uses TRBV6-5 and TRBJ2-6; no definite D call. The CDR3 consists of 14 residues. Germline lookup yields CDR1 MNHEY and CDR2 SVGAGI. Deletions cut 5 bases from V and 0 bases from J, with 5 bases between. The CDR3 DNA is TGTGCCAGCAGTAAAGCCTCTGGGGCCAACGTCCTGACTTTC. It translates to CASSKASGANVLTF.

This rearrangement joins TRBV11-2 to TRBJ2-5; D unresolved. This CDR3 contains 13 residues. Germline V gives CDR1 SGHAT, CDR2 FQNNGV. With 6 bases removed from V and 5 bases from J, the gap between germline ends came to 13 bases. In nucleotides, the CDR3 is TGTGCCAGCAGTACGCCCCGATGGGAGACCCAGTACTTC. Protein sequence: CASSTPRWETQYF.

The gene calls are TRBV19 and TRBJ2-7, with 8 bases identical to TRBD2. The length of the CDR3 is 15 residues. CDR1 and CDR2 (germline): LNHDA, SQIVND (reference sequence). V lost 6 bases to trimming and J lost 3 bases; unmatched junction nucleotides: 10. In DNA, the CDR3 is TGTGCCAGTAGCCCAATACCCGGGACTAGCTACGAGCAGTACTTC. Amino acid sequence: CASSPIPGTSYEQYF.